The clone carrying this TCR beta chain came up a few times. The antigen remains unidentified. Produced via immunoSEQ multiplex PCR; TCRdb's table is partial and in-frame only. The sample includes some 2.4 million clones, approximately 93% of them seen just once. The source of the sample is a study of shared clonotypes between healthy human individuals. Study findings and constraints: Against clonotypes common to all four donors, non-shared ones had lower generation probabilities.

This TCR was sampled from a man aged 18 to 29 in good health. Some clones in this sample may be carry-over from other donors' samples. The sequencing input was naive CD4+ T cells from PBMCs. Subset defined: CD45RA+ positively selected.

CDR3 coding DNA: TGTGCCAGCTCACCACTTGCTCGAGGGATGAACACTGAAGCTTTCTTT. Amino acids: CASSPLARGMNTEAFF. This chain joins TRBV18 and TRBJ1-1; D is undetermined. Germline-derived CDR1 and CDR2 are KGHSH and LQKENI. V was cut by 1 base and J by 0 bases, with 12 bases left in between. This CDR3 is built from 16 residues.